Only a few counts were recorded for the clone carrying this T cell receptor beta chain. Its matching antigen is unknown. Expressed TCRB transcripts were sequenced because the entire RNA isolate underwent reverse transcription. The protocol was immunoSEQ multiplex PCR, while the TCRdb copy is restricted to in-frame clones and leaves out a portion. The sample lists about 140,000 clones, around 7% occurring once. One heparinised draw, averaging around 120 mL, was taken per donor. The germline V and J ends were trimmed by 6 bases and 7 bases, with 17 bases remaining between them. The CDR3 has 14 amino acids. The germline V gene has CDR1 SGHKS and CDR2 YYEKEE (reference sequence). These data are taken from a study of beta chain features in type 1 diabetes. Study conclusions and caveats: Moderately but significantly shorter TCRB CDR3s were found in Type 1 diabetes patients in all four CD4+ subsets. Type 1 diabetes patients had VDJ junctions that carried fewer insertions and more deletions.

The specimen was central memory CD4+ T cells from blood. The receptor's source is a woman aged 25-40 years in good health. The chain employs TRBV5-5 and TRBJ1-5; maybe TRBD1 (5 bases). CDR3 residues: CASNYDSSRQPQHF. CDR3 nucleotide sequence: TGTGCCAGCAACTACGACAGTTCGAGGCAGCCCCAGCATTTT.